The following is a T cell receptor (beta chain) sequence with its context. Its antigen remains unidentified. Each cDNA molecule carried a unique molecular identifier. TCRdb called the 5' RACE reads again in MiXCR, with one record for every CDR3 protein. The repertoire holds 60,000 to 75,000 distinct CDR3 sequences, with roughly 12% as singletons. The germline gives CDR1 SEHNR, CDR2 FQNEAQ (reference sequence). The CDR3 covers 17 residues. J gave up 6 bases and V 2 bases, and 12 bases lay outside the gene matches. These data originate in a study of early T cells in non-severe SARS-CoV-2 infection. Study details: Sequencing was performed on bulk RNA from unsorted whole blood, leaving chains unpaired.

Regarding the study as a whole: Matching against VDJdb likely underestimated virus-specific expansions, favoring anti-spike CD8.

Source material: whole blood. The sequence derives from an adult who was a healthcare worker with PCR-confirmed SARS-CoV-2 infection or an uninfected control (not recorded which). The chain joins TRBV7-9 to TRBJ2-1, with 8 nucleotides matching TRBD1. CDR3 sequence: CASSLRVGADRVNEQFF. CDR3 DNA: TGTGCCAGCAGCTTAAGGGTAGGAGCGGACAGGGTCAATGAGCAGTTCTTC.